This TCR beta chain was sequenced in a study of cytomegalovirus exposure and HLA in healthy donors. Study results and limitations: A few CMV-associated chains were confirmed in vitro to be specific for CMV antigens. In an earlier analysis, productive rearrangement rates for most beta V segments clustered near 87% or 30%.

The PCR employed 60 Vbeta primers together with 13 Jbeta primers. TCRdb keeps only in-frame clones here, not all; method: immunoSEQ multiplex PCR. This table holds around 200,000 clones, roughly four fifths found once. This CDR3 has 13 amino acids. Germline CDR1 is SGHTA and CDR2 is FQGTGA. Trimming took off 1 base at V and 4 bases at J, with 8 bases between the two ends. As for this clone: The antigen is unknown.

This clonotype was obtained from a man aged 50 to 59 in good health and CMV-seronegative. Sequences were obtained from PBMCs. The J gene is TRBJ2-7, the V gene TRBV7-3; D might be TRBD2 (5 bases). CDR3 region: CASSLNRGYEQYF. CDR3 bases: TGTGCCAGCAGCTTAAATCGGGGTTACGAGCAGTACTTC.